This T cell receptor (beta chain) emerged from a study of T cell changes during pregnancy in multiple sclerosis. Repertoires were generated with immunoSEQ multiplex PCR, while TCRdb's copy carries only in-frame clones and drops some. This table has about 22,000 clones, roughly nine tenths appearing once. The CDR3 length is 18 residues. The trim removed 5 bases at V and 3 bases at J, leaving 19 bases unmatched. Looked up from germline, CDR1 is SEHNR and CDR2 is FQNEAQ (reference sequence). The chain carries TRBV7-9 and TRBJ2-7; the match to TRBD1 covers 7 bases. Source: CD4+ T cells from peripheral blood mononuclear cells, taken in the third trimester of pregnancy. This clonotype was obtained from a female donor in good health, enrolled as a control in a pregnancy study. The CDR3 is CASSHPPTGRMGDYEQYF. The CDR3 coding sequence is TGTGCCAGCAGCCACCCCCCGACAGGGAGAATGGGGGACTACGAGCAGTACTTC.